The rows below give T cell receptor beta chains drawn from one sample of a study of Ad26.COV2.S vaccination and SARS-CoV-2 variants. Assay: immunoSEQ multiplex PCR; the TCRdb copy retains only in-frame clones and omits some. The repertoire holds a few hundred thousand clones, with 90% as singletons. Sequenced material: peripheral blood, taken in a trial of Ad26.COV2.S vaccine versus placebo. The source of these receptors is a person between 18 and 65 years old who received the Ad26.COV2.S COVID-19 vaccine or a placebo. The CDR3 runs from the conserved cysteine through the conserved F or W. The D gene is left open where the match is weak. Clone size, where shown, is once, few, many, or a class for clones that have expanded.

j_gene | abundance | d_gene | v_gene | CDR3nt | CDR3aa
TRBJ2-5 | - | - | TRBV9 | TGTGCCAGCAGCGTAGCTGGGGCTAGCGCCGAGACCCAGTACTTC | CASSVAGASAETQYF
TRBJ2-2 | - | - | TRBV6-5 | TGTGCCAGCAGACAAGAGACCGGGGAGCTGTTTTTT | CASRQETGELFF
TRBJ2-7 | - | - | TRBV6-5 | TGTGCCAGCAGTTACTCGAGTAAGGGGTCCTCCTACGAGCAGTACTTC | CASSYSSKGSSYEQYF
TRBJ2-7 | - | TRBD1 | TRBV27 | TGTGCCAGCAGATCGGGACAGGGGGACTACGAGCAGTACTTC | CASRSGQGDYEQYF
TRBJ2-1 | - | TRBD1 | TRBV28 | TGTGCCAGCAGTTTATCGGGACAGGCCCACTACAATGAGCAGTTCTTC | CASSLSGQAHYNEQFF
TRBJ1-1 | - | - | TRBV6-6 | TGTGCCAGCTGTAAGACCCGGGAGAACACTGAAGCTTTCTTT | CASCKTRENTEAFF
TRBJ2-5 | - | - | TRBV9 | TGTGCCAGCAGGGGGGAGGAAGAGACCCAGTACTTC | CASRGEEETQYF
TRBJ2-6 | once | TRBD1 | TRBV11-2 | TGTGCCAGCAGCCCGGGACAGGGGGCCCGCTCTGGGGCCAACGTCCTGACTTTC | CASSPGQGARSGANVLTF
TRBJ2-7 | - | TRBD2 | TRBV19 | TGTGCCAGTAGTCCGGGACTAGCCCAGTACGAGCAGTACTTC | CASSPGLAQYEQYF
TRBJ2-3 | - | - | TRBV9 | TGTGCCAGCAGCGTAGAATTAGGCGGGACAGATACGCAGTATTTT | CASSVELGGTDTQYF
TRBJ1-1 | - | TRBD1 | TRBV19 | TGTGCCAGTAGTATTGGACAGGCCATGAACACTGAAGCTTTCTTT | CASSIGQAMNTEAFF
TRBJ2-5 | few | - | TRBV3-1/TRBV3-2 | TGTGCCAGCAGCCGGCTCGGGGAGACCCAGTACTTC | CASSRLGETQYF
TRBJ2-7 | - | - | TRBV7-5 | TGTGCCAGAAAGACAGGGCTAAGCTCCTACGAGCAGTACTTC | CARKTGLSSYEQYF
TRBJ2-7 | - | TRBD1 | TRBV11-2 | TGTGCCAGCAGCGTCGGGACAGGATACGAGCAGTACTTC | CASSVGTGYEQYF
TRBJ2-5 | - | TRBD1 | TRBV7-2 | TGTGCCAGCAGCTTAACAGGGGCGAGGAGTGAGACCCAGTACTTC | CASSLTGARSETQYF
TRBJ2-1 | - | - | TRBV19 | TGTGCCAGTAGTATAGGTACGGGTGTCGGTGAGCAGTTCTTC | CASSIGTGVGEQFF
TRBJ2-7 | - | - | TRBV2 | TGTGCCAGCAGTGTCTGGGGCCGTGACGAGCAGTACTTC | CASSVWGRDEQYF
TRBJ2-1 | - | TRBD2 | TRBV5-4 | TGTGCCAGCAGCTTGTCAACTAGCGCTCACAATGAGCAGTTCTTC | CASSLSTSAHNEQFF
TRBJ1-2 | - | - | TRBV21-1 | TGTGCCAGCAGCAAAGATTGGCCGGGTTACCCTCTATGGGGCTACACCTTC | CASSKDWPGYPLWGYTF
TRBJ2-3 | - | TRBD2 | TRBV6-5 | TGTGCCACTAATAGCGGGAGGGATGATACGCAGTATTTT | CATNSGRDDTQYF
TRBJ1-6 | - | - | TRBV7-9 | TGTGCCAGCAGCTTCGGGGCGGGTTATAATTCACCCCTCCACTTT | CASSFGAGYNSPLHF
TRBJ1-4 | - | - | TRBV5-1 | TGCGCCAGCAGCCCGACAGGAGAACAATACTTAGGAGAAAAACTGTTTTTT | CASSPTGEQYLGEKLFF
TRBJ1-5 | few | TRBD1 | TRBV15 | TGTGCCACCAGCAGGAGTGGGACAGGGGGCAGTCAGCCCCAGCATTTT | CATSRSGTGGSQPQHF
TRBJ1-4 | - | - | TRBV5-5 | TGTGCCAGCAGCGAACGCCCCACAACTAATGAAAAACTGTTTTTT | CASSERPTTNEKLFF
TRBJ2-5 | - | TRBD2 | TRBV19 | TGTGCCAGTAGCCGGACTAGCGGGAGGGCCTGGGAGACCCAGTACTTC | CASSRTSGRAWETQYF
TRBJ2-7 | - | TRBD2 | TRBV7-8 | TGTGCCAGCAGCTTAGTTGGTAGCGGGTTCTCCTACGAGCAGTACTTC | CASSLVGSGFSYEQYF
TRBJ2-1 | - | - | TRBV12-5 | TGTGCTAGTGGAGACAGTACTGGGAAGTTCTTC | CASGDSTGKFF
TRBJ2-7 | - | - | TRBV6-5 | TGTGCCAGCAGGTTCACAGGGCTGGCCTACGAGCAGTACTTC | CASRFTGLAYEQYF
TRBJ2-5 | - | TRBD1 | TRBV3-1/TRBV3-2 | TGTGCCAGCAGCCAAGATTATAATACAGGGGGGGAGACCCAGTACTTC | CASSQDYNTGGETQYF
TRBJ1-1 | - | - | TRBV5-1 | TGCGCCAGCAGCTTGTGGGTATCCGGAGGGAACACTGAAGCTTTCTTT | CASSLWVSGGNTEAFF
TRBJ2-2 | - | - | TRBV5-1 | TGCGCCAGCAGCTTGGGGAGCAGGGCCGGGGAGCTGTTTTTT | CASSLGSRAGELFF
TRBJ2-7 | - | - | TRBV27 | TGTGCCAGCAGTTTAGGCAGGGGGGGGGAGCAGTACTTC | CASSLGRGGEQYF
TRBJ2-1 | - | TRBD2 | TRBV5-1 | TGCGCCAGCAGCTTGGCGGCGGGAGTTTTCAATGAGCAGTTCTTC | CASSLAAGVFNEQFF
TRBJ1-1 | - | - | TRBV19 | TGTGCCAGTAACCCCAAGGGGACGGGGATCACTGAAGCTTTCTTT | CASNPKGTGITEAFF
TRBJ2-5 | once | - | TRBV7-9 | TGTGCCAGCAGCTTAGGTTACAGGGAGAGAGAGACCCAGTACTTC | CASSLGYRERETQYF
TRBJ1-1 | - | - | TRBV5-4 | TGTGCCAGCAGTCCTCAGGGGTTAACTGAAGCTTTCTTT | CASSPQGLTEAFF
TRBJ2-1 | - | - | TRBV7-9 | TGTGCCAGCAGCTTAGGTAGCGGCCCTTACAATGAGCAGTTCTTC | CASSLGSGPYNEQFF
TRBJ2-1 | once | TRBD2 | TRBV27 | TGTGCCAGCAACAGTTTAACCCTTAGCGGGAGTGACAATGAGCAGTTCTTC | CASNSLTLSGSDNEQFF
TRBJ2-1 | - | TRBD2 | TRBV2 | TGTGCCAGCGAAACCGGGACTAGCTCCTACAATGAGCAGTTCTTC | CASETGTSSYNEQFF
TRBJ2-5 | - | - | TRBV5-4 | TGTGCCAGCAGCGGGGTGCGGGAGACCCAGTACTTC | CASSGVRETQYF